The 5 T cell receptor beta chains below all came from one sample that was sequenced in a study of post-analysis software for immune sequencing data. Study results and limitations: TRBV segments more frequent in patients than in controls numbered several and included TRBV5-6, TRBV5-1 and TRBV20-1.

No cognate antigen is known for these TCRs. Unique molecular identifiers were built into the TCR beta cDNA libraries. TCRdb reprocessed the PCR reads via MiXCR and lists one record per CDR3 protein. The sample consists of fewer than 550,000 distinct CDR3 sequences, roughly 34% of them appearing once. Sequenced: blood. The receptor set was obtained from a girl aged 2 to 17 with multiple sclerosis.

This clonotype was observed a handful of times. The rearrangement links TRBV5-1 to TRBJ2-5; D unclear. Trimming left V 0 bases short and J 5 bases short, with 20 bases between. Germline values: CDR1 SGHRS, CDR2 YFSETQ. CDR3 length: 17 amino acids. Here the CDR3 reads CASSLAVLSDATETQYF. CDR3 bases: TGCGCCAGCAGCTTGGCCGTTCTGTCGGACGCCACGGAGACCCAGTACTTC.

This chain uses TRBV4-1 with TRBJ1-1; TRBD1 agrees at 7 bases. The CDR3 has 14 amino acids. V lost 3 bases to trimming and J lost 5 bases; unmatched junction nucleotides: 6. The germline V gene encodes CDR1 MGHRA and CDR2 YSYEKL. This chain's CDR3 is CASSHLTGRTEAFF. CDR3 DNA: TGCGCCAGCAGCCACCTGACAGGGAGGACTGAAGCTTTCTTT.

The chain links TRBV5-1 to TRBJ2-5, with D possibly being TRBD1 (6 bases). The DNA end is more similar to TRBJ2-7, so the J call may be wrong. This CDR3 has 17 amino acids. Germline V lookup: CDR1 SGHRS, CDR2 YFSETQ. The CDR3 DNA is TGCGCCAGCAGCTTAATCCCCTTCCAGCCAGGGGTCCACGAGCAGTACTTC. Translating it yields CASSLIPFQPGVHEQYF.

In its sample, this clonotype was seen a few times. V and J are TRBV6-1 and TRBJ2-5, with 15 bases identical to TRBD2. Germline values: CDR1 MNHNS, CDR2 SASEGT. This CDR3 has 16 residues. V trimming: 6 bases; J trimming: 6 bases; junction bases outside the gene matches: 8. The CDR3 DNA reads TGTGCCAGCAGCCCTGGGACTAGCGGGGGGAGGAAGACCCAGTACTTC. Its protein is CASSPGTSGGRKTQYF.

The rearrangement joins TRBV4-1 to TRBJ2-3; TRBD2 aligns across 10 bases. CDR3 length: 15 amino acids. The V gene end was trimmed by 6 bases and the J gene end by 3 bases; junction bases not matched to a gene: 6. CDR1 is MGHRA and CDR2 is YSYEKL in the germline V gene. CDR3 coding DNA: TGCGCCAGCAGTCCACTAGCGGGGAAGACAGATACGCAGTATTTT. Its translation: CASSPLAGKTDTQYF.